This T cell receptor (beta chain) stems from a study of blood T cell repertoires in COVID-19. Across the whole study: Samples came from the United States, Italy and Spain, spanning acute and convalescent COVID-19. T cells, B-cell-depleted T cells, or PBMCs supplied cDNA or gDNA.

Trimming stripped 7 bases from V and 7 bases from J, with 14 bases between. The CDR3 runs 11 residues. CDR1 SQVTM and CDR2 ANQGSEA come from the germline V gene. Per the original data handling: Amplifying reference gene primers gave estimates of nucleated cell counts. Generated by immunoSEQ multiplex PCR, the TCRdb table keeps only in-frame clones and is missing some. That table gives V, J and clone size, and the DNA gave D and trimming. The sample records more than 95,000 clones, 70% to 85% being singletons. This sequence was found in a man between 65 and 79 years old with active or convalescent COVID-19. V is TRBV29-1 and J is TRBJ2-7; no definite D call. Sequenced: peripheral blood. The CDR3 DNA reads TGCAGCGCCTCACAAATGAGGGAGCAGTACTTC. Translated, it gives CSASQMREQYF.